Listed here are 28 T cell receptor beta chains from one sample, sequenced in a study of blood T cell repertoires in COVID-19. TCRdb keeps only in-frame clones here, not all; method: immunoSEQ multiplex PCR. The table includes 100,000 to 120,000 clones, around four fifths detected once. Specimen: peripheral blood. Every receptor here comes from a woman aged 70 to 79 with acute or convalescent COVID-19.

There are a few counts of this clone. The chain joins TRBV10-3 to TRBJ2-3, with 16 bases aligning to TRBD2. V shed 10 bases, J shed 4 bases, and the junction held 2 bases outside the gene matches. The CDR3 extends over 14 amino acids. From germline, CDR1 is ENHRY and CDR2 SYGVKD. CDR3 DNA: TGTGCCACCGGGACTAGCGGGGGGGCAGATACGCAGTATTTT. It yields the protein CATGTSGGADTQYF.

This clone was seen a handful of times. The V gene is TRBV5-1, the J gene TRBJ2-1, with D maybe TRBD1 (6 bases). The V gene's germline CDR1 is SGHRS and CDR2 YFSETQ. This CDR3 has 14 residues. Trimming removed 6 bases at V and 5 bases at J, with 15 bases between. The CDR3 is CASNTGTTHNEQFF. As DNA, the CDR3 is TGCGCCAGCAACACCGGGACAACTCACAATGAGCAGTTCTTC.

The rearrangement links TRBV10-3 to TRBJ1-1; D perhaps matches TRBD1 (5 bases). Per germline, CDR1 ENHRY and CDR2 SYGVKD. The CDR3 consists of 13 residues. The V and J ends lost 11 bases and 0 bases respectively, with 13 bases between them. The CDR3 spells CAARTDMNTEAFF. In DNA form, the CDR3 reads TGTGCCGCCCGGACGGACATGAACACTGAAGCTTTCTTT.

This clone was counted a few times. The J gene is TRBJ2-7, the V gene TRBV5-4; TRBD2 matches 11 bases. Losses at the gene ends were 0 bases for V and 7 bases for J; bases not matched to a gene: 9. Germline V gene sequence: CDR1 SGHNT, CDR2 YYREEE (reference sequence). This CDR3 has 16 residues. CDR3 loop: CASSLGLAGGPGEQYF. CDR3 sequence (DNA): TGTGCCAGCAGCTTGGGATTAGCGGGAGGGCCCGGGGAGCAGTACTTC.

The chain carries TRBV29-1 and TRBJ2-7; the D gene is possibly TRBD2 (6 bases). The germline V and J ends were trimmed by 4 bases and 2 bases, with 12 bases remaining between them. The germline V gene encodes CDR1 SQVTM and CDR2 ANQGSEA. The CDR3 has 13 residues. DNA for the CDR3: TGCAGCGTTGCCCTGGACTACGCCTACGAGCAGTACTTC. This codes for CSVALDYAYEQYF.

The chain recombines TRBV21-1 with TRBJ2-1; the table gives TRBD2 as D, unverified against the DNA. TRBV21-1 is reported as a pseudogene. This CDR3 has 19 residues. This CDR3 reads CASSRKGLGLASYYNEQFF. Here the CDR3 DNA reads TGTGCCAGCAGTCGAAAAGGGCTAGGGCTAGCCTCTTACTACAATGAGCAGTTCTTC.

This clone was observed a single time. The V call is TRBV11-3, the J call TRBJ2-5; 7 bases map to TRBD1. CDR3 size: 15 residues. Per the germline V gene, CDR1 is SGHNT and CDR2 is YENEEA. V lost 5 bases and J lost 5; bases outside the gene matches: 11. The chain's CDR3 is CASSPGQLSSETQYF. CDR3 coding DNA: TGTGCCAGCAGCCCGGGACAGCTCTCAAGCGAGACCCAGTACTTC.

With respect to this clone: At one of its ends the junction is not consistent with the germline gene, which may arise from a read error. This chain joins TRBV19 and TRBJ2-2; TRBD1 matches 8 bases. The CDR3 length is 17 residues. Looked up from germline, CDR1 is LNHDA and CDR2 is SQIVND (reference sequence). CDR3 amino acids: CARSMGMDRVGPGELFF. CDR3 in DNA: TGTGCCAGAAGTATGGGTATGGACAGGGTCGGACCCGGGGAGCTGTTTTTT.

The CDR3 nucleotides are TGTGCCAGCAGCCGGGTTCAGCGGACCAACACCGGGGAGCTGTTTTTT. It codes for CASSRVQRTNTGELFF. The V call is TRBV5-4, the J call TRBJ2-2; D perhaps matches TRBD2 (5 bases). This CDR3 has 16 amino acids. The V end was cut by 4 bases, the J end by 2 bases, with 15 bases between. Germline assignment: CDR1 SGHNT and CDR2 YYREEE (reference sequence).

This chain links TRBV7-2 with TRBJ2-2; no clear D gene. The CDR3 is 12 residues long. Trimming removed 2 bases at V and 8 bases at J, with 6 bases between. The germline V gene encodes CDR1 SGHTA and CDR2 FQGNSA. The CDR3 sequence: CASSLNSGELFF. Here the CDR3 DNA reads TGTGCCAGCAGCTTAAATTCTGGGGAGCTGTTTTTT.

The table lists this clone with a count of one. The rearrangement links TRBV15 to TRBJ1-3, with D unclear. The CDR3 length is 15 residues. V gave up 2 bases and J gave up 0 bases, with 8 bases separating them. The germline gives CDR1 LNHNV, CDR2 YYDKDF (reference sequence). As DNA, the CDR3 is TGTGCCACCAGCAGATCCCGGGGCTCTGGAAACACCATATATTTT. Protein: CATSRSRGSGNTIYF.

The CDR3, as DNA: TGTGCCTGGAGTTCCGGGACAGGGGGCCTCACCTTC. Protein sequence: CAWSSGTGGLTF. V and J are TRBV30 and TRBJ1-2; the match to TRBD1 covers 12 bases. This CDR3 is built from 12 residues. Germline lookup yields CDR1 GTSNPN and CDR2 SVGIG (reference sequence). V was clipped by 2 bases and J by 13 bases; unmatched bases: 5.

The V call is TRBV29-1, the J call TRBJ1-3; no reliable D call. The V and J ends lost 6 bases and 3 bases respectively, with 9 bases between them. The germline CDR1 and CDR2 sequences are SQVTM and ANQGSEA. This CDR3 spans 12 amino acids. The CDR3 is CSVFGGGNTIYF. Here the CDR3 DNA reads TGCAGCGTCTTCGGTGGTGGAAACACCATATATTTT.

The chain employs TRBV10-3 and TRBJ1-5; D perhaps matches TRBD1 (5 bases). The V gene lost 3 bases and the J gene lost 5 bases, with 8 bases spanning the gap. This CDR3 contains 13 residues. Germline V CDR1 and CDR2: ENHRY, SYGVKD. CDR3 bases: TGTGCCATCAGTGATACAGGCGATCAGCCCCAGCATTTT. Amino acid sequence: CAISDTGDQPQHF.

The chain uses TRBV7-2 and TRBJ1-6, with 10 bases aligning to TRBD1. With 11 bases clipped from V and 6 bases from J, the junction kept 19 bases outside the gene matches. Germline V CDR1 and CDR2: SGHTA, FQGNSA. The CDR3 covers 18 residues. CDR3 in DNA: TGTGCCTCCCAGGGGGGGGACAGGGGAAGTCAGGGTAATTCACCCCTCCACTTT. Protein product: CASQGGDRGSQGNSPLHF.

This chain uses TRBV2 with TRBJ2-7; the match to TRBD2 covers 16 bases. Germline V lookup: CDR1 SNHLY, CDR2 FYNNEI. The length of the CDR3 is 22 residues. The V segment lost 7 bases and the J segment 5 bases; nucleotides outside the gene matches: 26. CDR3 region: CASISQPASGTSGRGPRNEQYF. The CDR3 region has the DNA TGTGCCAGCATCTCCCAGCCGGCCTCCGGGACTAGCGGGAGGGGGCCAAGGAACGAGCAGTACTTC.

The CDR3 region has the DNA TGTGCCAGCATTGCCTTGCACCGGGAGGTCTATGGCTACACCTTC. Protein product: CASIALHREVYGYTF. The J gene is TRBJ1-2, the V gene TRBV6-5; D gene uncertain. Germline loops: CDR1 MNHEY, CDR2 SVGAGI. The CDR3 runs 15 residues. The germline V and J ends were trimmed by 7 bases and 4 bases, with 19 bases remaining between them.

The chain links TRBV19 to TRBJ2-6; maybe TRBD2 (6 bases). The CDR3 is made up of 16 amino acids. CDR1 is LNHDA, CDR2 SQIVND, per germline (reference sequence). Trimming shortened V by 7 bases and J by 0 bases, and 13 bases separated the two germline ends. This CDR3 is CASTKPGDSGANVLTF. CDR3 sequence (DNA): TGTGCCAGTACCAAGCCGGGGGACTCTGGGGCCAACGTCCTGACTTTC.

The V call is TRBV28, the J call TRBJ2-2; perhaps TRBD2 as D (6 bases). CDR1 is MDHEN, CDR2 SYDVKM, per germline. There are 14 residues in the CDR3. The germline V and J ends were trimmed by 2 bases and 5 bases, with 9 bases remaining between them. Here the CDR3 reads CASSLAGWTGELFF. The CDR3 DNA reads TGTGCCAGCAGTTTAGCGGGGTGGACCGGGGAGCTGTTTTTT.

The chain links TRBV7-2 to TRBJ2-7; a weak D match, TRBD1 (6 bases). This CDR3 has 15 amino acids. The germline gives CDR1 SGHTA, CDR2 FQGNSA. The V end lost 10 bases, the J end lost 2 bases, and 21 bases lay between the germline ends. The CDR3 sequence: CAIAPRGSRTYEQYF. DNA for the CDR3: TGTGCCATCGCCCCGAGGGGGTCGCGTACCTACGAGCAGTACTTC.

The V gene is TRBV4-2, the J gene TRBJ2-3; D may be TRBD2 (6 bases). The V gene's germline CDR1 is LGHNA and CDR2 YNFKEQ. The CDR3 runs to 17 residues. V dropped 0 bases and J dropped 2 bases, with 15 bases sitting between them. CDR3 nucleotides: TGTGCCAGCAGCCAAGATCCCGGGACTTCCTACACAGATACGCAGTATTTT. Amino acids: CASSQDPGTSYTDTQYF.

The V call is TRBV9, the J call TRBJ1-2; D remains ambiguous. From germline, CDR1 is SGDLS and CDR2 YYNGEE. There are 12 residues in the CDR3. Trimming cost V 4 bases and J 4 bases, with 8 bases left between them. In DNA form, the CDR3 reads TGTGCCAGCAGCTCAGAGGGCTATGGCTACACCTTC. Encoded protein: CASSSEGYGYTF.

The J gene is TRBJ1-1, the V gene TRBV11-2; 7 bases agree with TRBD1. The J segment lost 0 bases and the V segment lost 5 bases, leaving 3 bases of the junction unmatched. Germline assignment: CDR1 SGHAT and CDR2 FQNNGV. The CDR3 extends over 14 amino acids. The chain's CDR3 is CASSPDRLNTEAFF. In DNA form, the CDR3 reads TGTGCCAGCAGCCCGGACAGGCTGAACACTGAAGCTTTCTTT.

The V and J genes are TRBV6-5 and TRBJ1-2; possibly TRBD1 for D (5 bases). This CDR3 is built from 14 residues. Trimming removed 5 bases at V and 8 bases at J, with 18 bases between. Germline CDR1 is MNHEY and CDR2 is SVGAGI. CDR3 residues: CASSPRGSVMGYTF. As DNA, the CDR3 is TGTGCCAGCAGTCCCCGGGGGTCTGTTATGGGCTACACCTTC.

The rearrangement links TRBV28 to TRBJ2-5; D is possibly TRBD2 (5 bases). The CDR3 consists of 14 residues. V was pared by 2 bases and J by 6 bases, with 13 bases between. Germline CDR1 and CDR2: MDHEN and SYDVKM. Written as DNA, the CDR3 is TGTGCCAGCAGTTTAGGAGGATTCCGGAAGACCCAGTACTTC. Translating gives CASSLGGFRKTQYF.

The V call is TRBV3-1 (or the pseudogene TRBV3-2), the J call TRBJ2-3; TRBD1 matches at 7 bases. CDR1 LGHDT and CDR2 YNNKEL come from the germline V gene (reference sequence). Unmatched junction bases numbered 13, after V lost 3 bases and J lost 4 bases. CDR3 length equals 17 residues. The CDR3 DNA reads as TGTGCCAGCAGCCAGTCGGGGAAGGGGGCCGTTGCAGATACGCAGTATTTT. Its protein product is CASSQSGKGAVADTQYF.

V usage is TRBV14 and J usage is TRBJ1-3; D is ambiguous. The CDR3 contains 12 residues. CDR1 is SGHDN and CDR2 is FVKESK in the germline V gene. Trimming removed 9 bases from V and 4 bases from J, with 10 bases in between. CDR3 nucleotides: TGTGCCAGTTCAGCGTCCGGAAACACCATATATTTT. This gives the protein CASSASGNTIYF.

This chain's CDR3 is CASSLQRAGELFF. The CDR3, as DNA: TGTGCCAGCAGTCTACAGCGGGCCGGGGAGCTGTTTTTT. The chain carries TRBV28 and TRBJ2-2; possibly TRBD2 for D (6 bases). CDR3 length equals 13 residues. Germline CDR1 MDHEN, CDR2 SYDVKM. Trimming left V 5 bases short and J 6 bases short, with 10 bases between.